Detailed here is one T cell receptor beta chain. Its cognate antigen is unknown. The sequencing template was cDNA reverse transcribed from extracted RNA. The protocol was immunoSEQ multiplex PCR, while the TCRdb copy is restricted to in-frame clones and leaves out a portion. Of tens of thousands of clones in the sample, 55% were seen once. Researchers took lesional scalp punch biopsies and peripheral blood from people who were alopecia areata patients. The researchers isolated CD4+ and CD8+ T cells from PBMCs by sorting. The data belong to a study of CD8+ T cells in alopecia areata. Study observations and caveats: Researchers report lesional scalp, most notably alopecia totalis/universalis, outstripped normal scalp in clonality.

Sequencing was performed on NKG2D-high CD8+ T cells sorted from blood. This clonotype was sampled from a human donor with alopecia areata.

The CDR3 bases are TGCAGCGCCTCCCGAGGGACGTACACCTACGAGCAGTACTTC. This codes for CSASRGTYTYEQYF. This chain connects TRBV29-1 to TRBJ2-7; TRBD1 or TRBD2 may be the D gene (5 bases each). Per germline, CDR1 SQVTM and CDR2 ANQGSEA. Trimming stripped 7 bases from V and 2 bases from J, with 18 bases between. The length of the CDR3 is 14 residues.